This T cell receptor beta chain was observed in a study of blood T cells in healthy people across ages. The CDR3 is 17 amino acids. V lost 11 bases to trimming and J lost 5 bases; unmatched junction nucleotides: 21. Germline CDR1 and CDR2: SGHTA and FQGTGA. With a J-beta primer mix and a sample-barcoded 5' primer, a second PCR ran roughly 6 to 12 cycles. TCRdb processed the 5' RACE reads anew with MiXCR; each CDR3 protein has one entry. Among about 1.7 million distinct CDR3 sequences listed, 28% were seen once. This receptor was obtained from a woman aged 25 to 45 in good health. The chain couples TRBV7-3 to TRBJ2-3, with 8 bases identical to TRBD2. Material: blood. CDR3 residues: CARNPSGERGLGDTQYF. The CDR3 DNA follows: TGTGCCCGAAACCCTTCCGGAGAGCGGGGGCTGGGAGATACGCAGTATTTT.